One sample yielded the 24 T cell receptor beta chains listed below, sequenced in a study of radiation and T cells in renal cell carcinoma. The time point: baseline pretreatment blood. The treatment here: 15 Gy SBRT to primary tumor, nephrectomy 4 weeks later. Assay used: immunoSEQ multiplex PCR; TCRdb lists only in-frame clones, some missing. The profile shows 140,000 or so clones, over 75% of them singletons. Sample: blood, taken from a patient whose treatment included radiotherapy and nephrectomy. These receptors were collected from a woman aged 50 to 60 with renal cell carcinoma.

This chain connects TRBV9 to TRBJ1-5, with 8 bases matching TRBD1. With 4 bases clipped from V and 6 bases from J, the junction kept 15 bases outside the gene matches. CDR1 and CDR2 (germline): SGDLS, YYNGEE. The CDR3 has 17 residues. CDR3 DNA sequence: TGTGCCAGCAGCCCAGAAAGGCTCAGGGGGCTAGCTCAGCCCCAGCATTTT. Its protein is CASSPERLRGLAQPQHF.

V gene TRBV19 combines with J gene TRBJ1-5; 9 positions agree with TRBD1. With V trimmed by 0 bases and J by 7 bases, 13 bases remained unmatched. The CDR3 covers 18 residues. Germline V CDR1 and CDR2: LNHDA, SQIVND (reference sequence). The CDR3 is CASSIDGGWTGVNQPQHF. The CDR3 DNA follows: TGTGCCAGTAGTATAGATGGCGGGTGGACAGGGGTCAACCAGCCCCAGCATTTT.

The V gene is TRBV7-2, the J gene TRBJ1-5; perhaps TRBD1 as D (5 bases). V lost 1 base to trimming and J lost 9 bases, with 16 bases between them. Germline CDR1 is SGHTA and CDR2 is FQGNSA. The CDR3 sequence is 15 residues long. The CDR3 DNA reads TGTGCCAGCAGCTTAGACTACGGGGGATCCGGGCCCCAGCATTTT. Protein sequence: CASSLDYGGSGPQHF.

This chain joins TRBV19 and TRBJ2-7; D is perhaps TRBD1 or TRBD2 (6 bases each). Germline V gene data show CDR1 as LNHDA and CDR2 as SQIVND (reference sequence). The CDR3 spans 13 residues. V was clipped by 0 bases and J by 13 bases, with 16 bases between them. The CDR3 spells CASSIDLRGRQYF. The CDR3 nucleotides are TGTGCCAGTAGTATAGATCTCCGGGGGCGGCAATACTTC.

The CDR3 is CASTLGIANYGYTF. The CDR3 nucleotides read TGTGCCAGTACCCTGGGGATAGCTAACTATGGCTACACCTTC. The chain couples TRBV19 to TRBJ1-2; D gene uncertain. The CDR3 is 14 amino acids. Germline loops: CDR1 LNHDA, CDR2 SQIVND (reference sequence). The V and J ends lost 7 bases and 0 bases respectively, with 12 bases between them.

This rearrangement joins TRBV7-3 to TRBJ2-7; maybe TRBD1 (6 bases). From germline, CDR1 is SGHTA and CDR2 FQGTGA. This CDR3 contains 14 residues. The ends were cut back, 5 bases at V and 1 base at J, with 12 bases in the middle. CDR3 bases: TGTGCCAGCAGCCCAACAGGGTGGTCCTACGAGCAGTACTTC. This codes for CASSPTGWSYEQYF.

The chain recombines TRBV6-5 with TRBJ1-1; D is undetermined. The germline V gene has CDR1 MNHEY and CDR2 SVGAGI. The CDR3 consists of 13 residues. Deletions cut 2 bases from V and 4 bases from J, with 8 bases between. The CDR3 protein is CASSYGVGTEAFF. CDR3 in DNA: TGTGCCAGCAGTTACGGGGTCGGCACTGAAGCTTTCTTT.

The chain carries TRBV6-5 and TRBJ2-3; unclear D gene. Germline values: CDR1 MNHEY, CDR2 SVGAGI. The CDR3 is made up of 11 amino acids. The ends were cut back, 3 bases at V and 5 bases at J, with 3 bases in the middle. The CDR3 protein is CASSYGDTQYF. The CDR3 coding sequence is TGTGCCAGCAGTTATGGAGATACGCAGTATTTT.

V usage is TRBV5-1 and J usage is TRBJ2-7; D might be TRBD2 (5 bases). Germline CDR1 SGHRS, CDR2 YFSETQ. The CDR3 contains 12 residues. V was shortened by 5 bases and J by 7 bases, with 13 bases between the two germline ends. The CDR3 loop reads CASREVGGEQYF. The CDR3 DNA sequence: TGCGCCAGCAGAGAAGTCGGCGGGGAGCAGTACTTC. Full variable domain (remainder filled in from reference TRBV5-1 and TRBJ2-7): KAGVTQTPRYLIKTRGQQVTLSCSPISGHRSVSWYQQTPGQGLQFLFEYFSETQRNKGNFPGRFSGRQFSNSRSEMNVSTLELGDSALYLCASREVGGEQYFGPGTRLTVT.

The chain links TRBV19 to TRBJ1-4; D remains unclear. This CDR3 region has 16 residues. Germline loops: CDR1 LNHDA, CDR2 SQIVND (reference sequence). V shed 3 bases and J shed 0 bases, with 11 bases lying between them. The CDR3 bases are TGTGCCAGTAGTATGGCCTCATCTGCAACTAATGAAAAACTGTTTTTT. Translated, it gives CASSMASSATNEKLFF. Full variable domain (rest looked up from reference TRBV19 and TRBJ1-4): DGGITQSPKYLFRKEGQNVTLSCEQNLNHDAMYWYRQDPGQGLRLIYYSQIVNDFQKGDIAEGYSVSREKKESFPLTVTSAQKNPTAFYLCASSMASSATNEKLFFGSGTQLSVL.

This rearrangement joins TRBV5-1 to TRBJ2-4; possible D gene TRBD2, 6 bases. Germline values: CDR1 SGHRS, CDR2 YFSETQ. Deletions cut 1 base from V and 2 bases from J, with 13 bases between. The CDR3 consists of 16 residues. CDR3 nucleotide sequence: TGCGCCAGCAGCTTGACTAGCAGCCCATCCAAAAACATTCAGTACTTC. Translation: CASSLTSSPSKNIQYF.

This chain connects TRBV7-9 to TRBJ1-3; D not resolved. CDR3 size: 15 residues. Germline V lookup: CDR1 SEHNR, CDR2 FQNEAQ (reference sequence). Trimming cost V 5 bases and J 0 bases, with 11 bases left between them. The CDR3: CASSLASGSGNTIYF. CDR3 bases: TGTGCCAGCAGCCTGGCGTCTGGCTCTGGAAACACCATATATTTT.

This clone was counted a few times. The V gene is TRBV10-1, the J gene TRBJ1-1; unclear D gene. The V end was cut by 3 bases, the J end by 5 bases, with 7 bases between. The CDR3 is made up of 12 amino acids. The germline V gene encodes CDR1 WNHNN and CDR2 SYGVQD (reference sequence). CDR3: CASSDPKTEAFF. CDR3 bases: TGCGCCAGCAGTGACCCAAAAACTGAAGCTTTCTTT.

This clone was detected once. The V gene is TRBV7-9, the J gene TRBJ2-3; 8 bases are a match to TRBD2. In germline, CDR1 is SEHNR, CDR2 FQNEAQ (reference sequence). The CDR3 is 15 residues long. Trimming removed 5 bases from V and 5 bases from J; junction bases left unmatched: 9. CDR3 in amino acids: CASSREGLFGDTQYF. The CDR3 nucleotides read TGTGCCAGCAGCCGGGAGGGGCTATTTGGAGATACGCAGTATTTT. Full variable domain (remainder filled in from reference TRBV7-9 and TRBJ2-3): DTGVSQNPRHKITKRGQNVTFRCDPISEHNRLYWYRQTLGQGPEFLTYFQNEAQLEKSRLLSDRFSAERPKGSFSTLEIQRTEQGDSAMYLCASSREGLFGDTQYFGPGTRLTVL.

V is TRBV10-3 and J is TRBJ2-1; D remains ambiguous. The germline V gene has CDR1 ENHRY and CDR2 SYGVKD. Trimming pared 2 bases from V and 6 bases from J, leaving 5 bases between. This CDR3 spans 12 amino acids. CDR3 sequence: CAISEHGNEQFF. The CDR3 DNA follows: TGTGCCATCAGTGAGCACGGCAATGAGCAGTTCTTC.

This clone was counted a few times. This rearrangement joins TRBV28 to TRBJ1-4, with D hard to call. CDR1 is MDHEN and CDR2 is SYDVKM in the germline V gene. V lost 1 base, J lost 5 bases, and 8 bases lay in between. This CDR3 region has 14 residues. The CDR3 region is CASSLYGFNEKLFF. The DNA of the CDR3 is TGTGCCAGCAGTTTATATGGTTTCAATGAAAAACTGTTTTTT.

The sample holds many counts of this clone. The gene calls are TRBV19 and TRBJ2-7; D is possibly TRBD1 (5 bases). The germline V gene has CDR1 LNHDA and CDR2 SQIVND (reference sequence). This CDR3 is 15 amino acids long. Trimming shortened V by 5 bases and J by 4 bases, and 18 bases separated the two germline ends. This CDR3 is CASSSPGLGRYEQYF. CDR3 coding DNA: TGTGCCAGTAGTTCCCCAGGGCTCGGTAGATACGAGCAGTACTTC. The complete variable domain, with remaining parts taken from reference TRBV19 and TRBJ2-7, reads DGGITQSPKYLFRKEGQNVTLSCEQNLNHDAMYWYRQDPGQGLRLIYYSQIVNDFQKGDIAEGYSVSREKKESFPLTVTSAQKNPTAFYLCASSSPGLGRYEQYFGPGTRLTVT.

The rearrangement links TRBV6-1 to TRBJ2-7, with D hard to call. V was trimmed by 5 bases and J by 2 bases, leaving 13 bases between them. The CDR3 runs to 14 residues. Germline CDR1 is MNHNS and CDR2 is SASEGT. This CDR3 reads CASSRPADTYEQYF. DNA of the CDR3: TGTGCCAGCAGTCGCCCGGCAGATACCTACGAGCAGTACTTC.

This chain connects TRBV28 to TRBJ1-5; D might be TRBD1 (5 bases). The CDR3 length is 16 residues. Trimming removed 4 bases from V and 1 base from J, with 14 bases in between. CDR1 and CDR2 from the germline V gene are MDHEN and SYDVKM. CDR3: CASSSDTKVSNQPQHF. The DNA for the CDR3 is TGTGCCAGCAGTTCGGACACTAAGGTCAGCAATCAGCCCCAGCATTTT.

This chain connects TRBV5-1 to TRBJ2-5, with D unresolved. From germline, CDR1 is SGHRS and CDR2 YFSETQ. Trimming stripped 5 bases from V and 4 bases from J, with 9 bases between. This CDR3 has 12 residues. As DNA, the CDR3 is TGCGCCAGCAGTCCCGATGTAGAGACCCAGTACTTC. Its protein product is CASSPDVETQYF.

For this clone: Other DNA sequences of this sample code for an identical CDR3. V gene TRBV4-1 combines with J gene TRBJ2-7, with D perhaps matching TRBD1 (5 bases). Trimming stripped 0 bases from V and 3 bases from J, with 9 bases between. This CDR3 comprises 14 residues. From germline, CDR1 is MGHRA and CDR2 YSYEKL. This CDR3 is CASSQEDRSYEQYF. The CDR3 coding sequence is TGCGCCAGCAGCCAAGAAGACAGAAGCTACGAGCAGTACTTC.

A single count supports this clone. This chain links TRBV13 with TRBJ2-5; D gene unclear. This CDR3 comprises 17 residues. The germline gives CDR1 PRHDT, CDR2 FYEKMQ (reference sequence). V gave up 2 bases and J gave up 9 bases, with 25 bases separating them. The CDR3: CASSLWFSTTKRTSQYF. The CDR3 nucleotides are TGTGCCAGCAGCTTATGGTTCAGCACGACCAAAAGGACGTCCCAGTACTTC. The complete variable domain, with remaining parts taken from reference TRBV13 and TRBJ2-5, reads AAGVIQSPRHLIKEKRETATLKCYPIPRHDTVYWYQQGPGQDPQFLISFYEKMQSDKGSIPDRFSAQQFSDYHSELNMSSLELGDSALYFCASSLWFSTTKRTSQYFGPGTRLLVL.

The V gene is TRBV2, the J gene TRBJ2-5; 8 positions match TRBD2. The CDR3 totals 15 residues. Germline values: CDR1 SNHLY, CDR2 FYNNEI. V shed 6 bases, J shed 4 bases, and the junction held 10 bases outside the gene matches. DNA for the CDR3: TGTGCCAGCAGGATAGCCGGACTAGCCCCAGAGACCCAGTACTTC. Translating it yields CASRIAGLAPETQYF.

The CDR3 DNA is TGCGCCAGCAGTGATGGTCCAGATACGCAGTATTTT. Its protein is CASSDGPDTQYF. The chain joins TRBV10-1 to TRBJ2-3; D is ambiguous. Per germline, CDR1 WNHNN and CDR2 SYGVQD (reference sequence). The CDR3 loop spans 12 amino acids. The V gene lost 3 bases and the J gene lost 4 bases, with 5 bases spanning the gap.